The sequence of this TCR beta chain was determined in a study of T cells after yellow fever vaccination. This clonotype was seen more than once but under ten times. Notes on the study in general: The CD4 and CD8 compartments had a small share of their clonotypes in common. Post-booster reappearance was seen for most primary-vaccination clones (96% CD4, 88% CD8).

Template-switching 5'RACE yielded the TCR cDNA; a universal primer site and UMIs were added in the process. Via MiXCR, TCRdb re-called the 5' RACE reads, giving one row per CDR3 protein. In the table there are about 52,000 distinct CDR3 sequences, approximately 7% of which are singletons. The CDR3 covers 15 residues. Trimming took 7 bases from V and 0 from J, leaving 15 bases between them. The germline CDR1 and CDR2 sequences are LGHDT and YNNKEL (reference sequence). This clonotype was obtained from a man between 18 and 35 years old who received the YFV17D yellow fever vaccine. The sequenced sample was CD8+ T cells not binding an NS4B(214-222) dextramer, sorted from PBMCs, obtained around 45 days after the first yellow fever vaccination. J is TRBJ1-2 and V is TRBV3-1; D not certain. The CDR3 DNA follows: TGTGCCAGCACCCAGGCCTACAGCTCTAACTATGGCTACACCTTC. As protein: CASTQAYSSNYGYTF.